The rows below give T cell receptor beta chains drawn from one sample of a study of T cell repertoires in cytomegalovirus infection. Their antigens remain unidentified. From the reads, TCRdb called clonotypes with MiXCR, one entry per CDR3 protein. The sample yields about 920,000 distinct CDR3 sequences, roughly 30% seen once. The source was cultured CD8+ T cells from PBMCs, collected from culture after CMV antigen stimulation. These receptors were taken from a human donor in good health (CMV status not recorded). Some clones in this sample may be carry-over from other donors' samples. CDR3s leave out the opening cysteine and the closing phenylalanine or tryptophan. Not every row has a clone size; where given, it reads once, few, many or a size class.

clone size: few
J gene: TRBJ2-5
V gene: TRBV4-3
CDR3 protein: ASSPRTSGGPQETQY

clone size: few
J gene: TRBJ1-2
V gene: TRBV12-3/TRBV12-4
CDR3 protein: ASRIGGQGYT

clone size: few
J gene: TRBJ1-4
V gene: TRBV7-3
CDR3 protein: ASSFTGGRNEKLF

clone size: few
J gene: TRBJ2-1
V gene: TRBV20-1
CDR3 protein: SARRYREAGAYNEQF

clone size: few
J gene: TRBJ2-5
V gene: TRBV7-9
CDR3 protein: ASSLVDGQETQY

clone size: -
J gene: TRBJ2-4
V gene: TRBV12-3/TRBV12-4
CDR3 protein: ASSSRLAGGVAKNIQY

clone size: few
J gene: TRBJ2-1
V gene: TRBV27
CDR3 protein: ASSFGQTSSYNEQF

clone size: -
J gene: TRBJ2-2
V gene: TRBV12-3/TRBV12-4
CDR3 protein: ASSPERGPNTGELF

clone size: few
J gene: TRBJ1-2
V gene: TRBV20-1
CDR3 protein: SASGTGTTLDGYT

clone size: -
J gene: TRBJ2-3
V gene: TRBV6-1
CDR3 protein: ASTGTGPDTQY

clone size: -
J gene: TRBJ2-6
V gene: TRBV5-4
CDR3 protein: ASSLDGTGGFSGANVLT

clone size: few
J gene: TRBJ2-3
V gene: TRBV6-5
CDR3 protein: ASSLWARDTQY

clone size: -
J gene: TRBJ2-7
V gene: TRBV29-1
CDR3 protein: SVIAGETYEQY

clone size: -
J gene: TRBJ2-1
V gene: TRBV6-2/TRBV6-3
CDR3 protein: ASSLSIEQF

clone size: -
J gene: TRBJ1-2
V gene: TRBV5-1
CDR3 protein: ASSEGMGVANYGYT

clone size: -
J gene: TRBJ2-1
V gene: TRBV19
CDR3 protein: ASSIGGGNEQF

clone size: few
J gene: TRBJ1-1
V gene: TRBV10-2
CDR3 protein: ASSDPGTGGTEAF

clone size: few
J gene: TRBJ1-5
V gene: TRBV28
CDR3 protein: ASTQGGTPRQPQH

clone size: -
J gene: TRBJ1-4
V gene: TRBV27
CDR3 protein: ASSPSTGINEKLF

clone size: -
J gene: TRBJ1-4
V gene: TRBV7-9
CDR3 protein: ASSLGGTGATNEKLF

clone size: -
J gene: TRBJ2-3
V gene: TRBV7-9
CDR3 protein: ASSLMGGDTDTQY

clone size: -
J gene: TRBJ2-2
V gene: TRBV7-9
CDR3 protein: ASSRGQGLGTGELF

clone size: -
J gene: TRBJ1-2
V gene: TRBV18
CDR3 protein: ASSDGGFDYGYT

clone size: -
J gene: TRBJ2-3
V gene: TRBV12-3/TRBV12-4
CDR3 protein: ASTGTTERDTQY

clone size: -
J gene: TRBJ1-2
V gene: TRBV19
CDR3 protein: ASSSRDRTYGYT

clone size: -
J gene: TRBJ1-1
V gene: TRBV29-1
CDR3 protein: SVPMDWAQNTEAF

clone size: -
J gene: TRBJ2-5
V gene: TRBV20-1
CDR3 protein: SALLAGGRFEETQY

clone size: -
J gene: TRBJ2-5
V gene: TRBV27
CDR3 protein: ASSSLGLAGPGETQY

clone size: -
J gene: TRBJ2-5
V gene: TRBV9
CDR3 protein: ASSVGGAQETQY

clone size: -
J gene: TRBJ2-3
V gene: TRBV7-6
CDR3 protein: ASSIDRPFSRFTDTQY

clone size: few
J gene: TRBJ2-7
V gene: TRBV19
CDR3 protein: ASSTGAGVNEQY

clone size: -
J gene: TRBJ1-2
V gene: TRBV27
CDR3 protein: ASSLYPEMYEGGYT

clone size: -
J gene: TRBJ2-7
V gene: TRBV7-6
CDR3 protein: ASTPSVGGLYEQY

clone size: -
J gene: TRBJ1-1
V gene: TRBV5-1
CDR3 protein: ASSLKGAEAF

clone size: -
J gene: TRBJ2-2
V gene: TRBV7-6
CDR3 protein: AGSLGGTGELF

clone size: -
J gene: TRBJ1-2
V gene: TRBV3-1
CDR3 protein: ASSPQVRTGALYGYT

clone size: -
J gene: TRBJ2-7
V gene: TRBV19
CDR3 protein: ASSMVGNEQY

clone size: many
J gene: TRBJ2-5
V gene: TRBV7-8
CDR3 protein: ASSSTSGGPKETQY

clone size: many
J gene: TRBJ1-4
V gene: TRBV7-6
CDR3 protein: ASSLRTEATNEKLF

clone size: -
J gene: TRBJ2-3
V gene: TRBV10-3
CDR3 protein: AISEAGGVPSSTDTQY

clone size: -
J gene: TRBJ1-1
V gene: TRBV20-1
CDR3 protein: SAPPTYTEAF

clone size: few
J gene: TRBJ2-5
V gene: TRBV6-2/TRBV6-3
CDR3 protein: ASSYSLAVEETQY

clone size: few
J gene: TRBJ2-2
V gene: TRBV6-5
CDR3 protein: ASSYLGGNTGELF

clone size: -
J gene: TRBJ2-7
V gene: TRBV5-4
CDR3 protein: ASSLGLAGALSSYEQY

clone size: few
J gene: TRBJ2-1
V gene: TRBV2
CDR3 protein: ASSELEGISYNEQF

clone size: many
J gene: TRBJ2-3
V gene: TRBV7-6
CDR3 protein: ASSLVVESTDTQY

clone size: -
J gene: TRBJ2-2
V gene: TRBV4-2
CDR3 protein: ASSCRQCTGELF

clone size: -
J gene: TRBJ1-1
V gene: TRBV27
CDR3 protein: ASTLTGSTEAF

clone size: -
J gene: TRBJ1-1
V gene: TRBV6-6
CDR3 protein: ASRSYRDEAF

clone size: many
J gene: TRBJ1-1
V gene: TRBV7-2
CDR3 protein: ASSLANSPNTEAF

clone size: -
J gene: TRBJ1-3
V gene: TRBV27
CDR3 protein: ASSSTRRLRENTIY

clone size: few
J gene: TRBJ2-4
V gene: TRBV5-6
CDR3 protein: ASSLGINIQY

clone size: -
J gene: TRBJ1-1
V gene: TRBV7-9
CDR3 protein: ASSLDTVPEAF

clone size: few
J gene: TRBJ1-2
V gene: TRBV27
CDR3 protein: ASSSGSDGYT

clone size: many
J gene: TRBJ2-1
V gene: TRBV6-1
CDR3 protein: ASSEESGLYNEQF

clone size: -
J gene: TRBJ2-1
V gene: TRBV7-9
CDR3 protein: ASRPDSNEQF

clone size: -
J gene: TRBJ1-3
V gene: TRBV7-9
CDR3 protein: ASSPPFVTGNTIY